The rows below give T cell receptor beta chains drawn from one sample of a study of T-cell memory formation after mild COVID-19. TCRdb fed the 5' RACE reads into MiXCR, producing one record per CDR3 protein. This table holds tens of thousands of distinct CDR3 sequences, about 10% found once. Sample: PBMCs or a T cell subset sorted from them (not recorded which). The receptors come from a man between 18 and 29 years old who had mild COVID-19 (a few samples of this study predate the infection). Cell type and time point are not known. CDR3s leave out the opening cysteine and the closing phenylalanine or tryptophan. The size field is filled for only some rows; it gives once, few, many or a size class.

SAMAGWAMNTEAF,TRBV29-1,TRBJ1-1,many
ASSQQGVSRYEQY,TRBV12-3/TRBV12-4,TRBJ2-7,many
ASSYLAGTHTGELF,TRBV6-2/TRBV6-3,TRBJ2-2,many
ASSRWGVGANVLT,TRBV7-9,TRBJ2-6,-
ASSYSGGETDTQY,TRBV7-2,TRBJ2-3,many
SADSGTVNEQF,TRBV20-1,TRBJ2-1,many
ASSPPTNTEAF,TRBV3-1,TRBJ1-1,many
ASSPLRGGNTEAF,TRBV18,TRBJ1-1,many
ASSELAGSGEHNEQF,TRBV25-1,TRBJ2-1,many
SVEDLSYEQY,TRBV20-1,TRBJ2-7,many
ASGEDYGYT,TRBV5-1,TRBJ1-2,many
ATRQGDSGNTIY,TRBV5-1,TRBJ1-3,many
SASPSSGANVLT,TRBV20-1,TRBJ2-6,many
SALAGERTGELF,TRBV20-1,TRBJ2-2,many
ASSPRGGSLYGYT,TRBV6-2/TRBV6-3,TRBJ1-2,many
ASSFGPGGAADTQY,TRBV7-2,TRBJ2-3,many
ASRGTQGAQPQH,TRBV28,TRBJ1-5,-
ASSFTSARDLNEQF,TRBV3-1,TRBJ2-1,few
ASSLGTAPYEQY,TRBV5-1,TRBJ2-7,many
SAPGQGAFGYT,TRBV20-1,TRBJ1-2,-
ASSQTLNYGYT,TRBV12-3/TRBV12-4,TRBJ1-2,many
ASSLGNTYEQY,TRBV7-9,TRBJ2-7,-
ASSPGQLLQVGYT,TRBV6-2/TRBV6-3,TRBJ1-2,many
ATSDTRTGNTEAF,TRBV24-1,TRBJ1-1,many
ASSGATGETQY,TRBV2,TRBJ2-5,many
ASSQDWGGGGDEQF,TRBV4-3,TRBJ2-1,many
SVGTVEGGQPQH,TRBV29-1,TRBJ1-5,many
SAGAGQGAREPQH,TRBV20-1,TRBJ1-5,many
ASSKARPGVRSYNSPLH,TRBV21-1,TRBJ1-6,many
ASSRETSGYNEQF,TRBV4-2,TRBJ2-1,many
ASRLESLNYEQY,TRBV5-5,TRBJ2-7,many
AMWTGDATDTQY,TRBV6-1,TRBJ2-3,many
ASSPTWSTGTSNTGELF,TRBV5-1,TRBJ2-2,few
ASSLSFADRAAETQY,TRBV13,TRBJ2-5,few
ASSPSNYGYT,TRBV7-2,TRBJ1-2,many
ASSDLTGTGVETQY,TRBV25-1,TRBJ2-5,many
ASSPGQGGDTGELF,TRBV9,TRBJ2-2,few
ASSSGTSGVTQY,TRBV6-6,TRBJ2-5,few
ASSTQGGYSNQPQH,TRBV7-2,TRBJ1-5,many
ATSDSGTGNTEAF,TRBV24-1,TRBJ1-1,many
ASSLPDREWYSGNTIY,TRBV28,TRBJ1-3,many
ASSLGTENTGELF,TRBV28,TRBJ2-2,few
STNRGNTEAF,TRBV20-1,TRBJ1-1,many
ASSAGTSDQETQY,TRBV6-2/TRBV6-3,TRBJ2-5,medium-sized
ASTRGGMNTEAF,TRBV7-6,TRBJ1-1,many
ASSPRTGDSYEQY,TRBV18,TRBJ2-7,many
ASSRDRSSSYNEQF,TRBV9,TRBJ2-1,many
SARAANTEAF,TRBV29-1,TRBJ1-1,many
ASSLMTSAETQY,TRBV12-3/TRBV12-4,TRBJ2-5,many
ASSAAGDGGIYGYT,TRBV11-2,TRBJ1-2,many
ATSRESTRGGYGYT,TRBV15,TRBJ1-2,many
ASSASGGRDTQY,TRBV7-3,TRBJ2-3,many
ASSQRQGAAPETQY,TRBV7-8,TRBJ2-5,many